This TCR beta chain was profiled in a study of cytomegalovirus exposure and HLA in healthy donors. The study's findings and limits: An analysis was carried out later, and it reportedly showed fewer N-insertions in an Asian-associated ancestry cluster than the approximately 710-donor mean. Serostatus for CMV was the only available immune exposure information. A later examination showed that TCR association rates differed by HLA locus, with DRB1 most and HLA-C fewest.

The PCR employed 60 Vbeta primers together with 13 Jbeta primers. Under the authors' procedure: About 12 million of the about 80 million unique TCR beta chains counted in a later analysis were shared. Only in-frame clones appear in the TCRdb table, and some are missing; sequencing was by immunoSEQ multiplex PCR. The V and J calls and clone size were taken over from that table, and D and trimming were inferred from the DNA. The sample comprises approximately 160,000 clones, roughly 80% of which are singletons, and approximately 9.8% rests with the top ten. Trimming pared 5 bases from V and 5 bases from J, leaving 8 bases between. Germline V lookup: CDR1 SNHLY, CDR2 FYNNEI. The length of the CDR3 is 12 residues. As to this clone: The antigen is not known.

The V and J genes are TRBV2 and TRBJ2-3; no clear D gene. Sample: PBMCs. This receptor was taken from a man younger than 30 in good health and CMV-seropositive. The CDR3 nucleotides are TGTGCCAGCAGTCGGTTGCGAGATACGCAGTATTTT. It yields the protein CASSRLRDTQYF.